These 6 T cell receptor beta chains originate from one sample sequenced in a study of long-term antiretroviral therapy in people with HIV. Assay version v3.0 of immunoSEQ was used, and it was run at survey level. Sequencing used immunoSEQ multiplex PCR; TCRdb keeps in-frame clones, though not all of them. The data show tens of thousands of clones, over 70% seen once. Sequencing used unsorted PBMCs, obtained roughly 2.7 years after starting antiretroviral therapy. These receptor sequences come from a man aged 30 to 39 with HIV.

The V and J genes are TRBV27 and TRBJ2-3, with D hard to call. CDR3 length: 15 amino acids. CDR1 and CDR2 from the germline V gene are MNHEY and SMNVEV (reference sequence). V lost 3 bases and J lost 4, with 14 bases in between. The chain's CDR3 is CASSFSPFPPDTQYF. Written as DNA, the CDR3 is TGTGCCAGCAGTTTTTCCCCTTTCCCCCCAGATACGCAGTATTTT.

The chain has TRBV27 and TRBJ2-4, with 9 positions matching TRBD1. Trimming took 0 bases from V and 6 from J; bases not matched to a gene: 0. Germline V gene data show CDR1 as MNHEY and CDR2 as SMNVEV (reference sequence). This CDR3 spans 14 amino acids. CDR3 sequence: CASSLSGQGNIQYF. The CDR3 coding sequence is TGTGCCAGCAGTTTATCGGGACAGGGAAACATTCAGTACTTC.

CDR3 in amino acids: CASSQAGTGGYEQYF. The CDR3 DNA follows: TGCGCCAGCAGCCAGGCCGGGACAGGGGGCTACGAGCAGTACTTC. The gene calls are TRBV4-3 and TRBJ2-7; TRBD1 matches at 11 bases. Germline V gene sequence: CDR1 LGHNA, CDR2 YSLEER. The CDR3 sequence is 15 residues long. The trim removed 3 bases at V and 3 bases at J, leaving 4 bases unmatched.

V gene TRBV9 combines with J gene TRBJ1-1; the D gene is possibly TRBD1 (6 bases). CDR1 is SGDLS, CDR2 YYNGEE, per germline. This CDR3 is built from 15 residues. V was cut by 4 bases and J by 5 bases, with 18 bases left in between. CDR3 coding DNA: TGTGCCAGCAGCCCGGAGGGGGACGGCAATACTGAAGCTTTCTTT. This gives the protein CASSPEGDGNTEAFF.

This chain connects TRBV5-5 to TRBJ2-3, with TRBD2 identical over 12 bases. The germline V gene has CDR1 SGHKS and CDR2 YYEKEE (reference sequence). V lost 4 bases, J lost 2 bases, and 8 bases stayed unmatched. The CDR3 totals 17 residues. The CDR3 coding sequence is TGTGCCAGCAGCCCTAGACTAGCGGGGGATATCACAGATACGCAGTATTTT. Its translation is CASSPRLAGDITDTQYF. Together with reference TRBV5-5 and TRBJ2-3, the CDR3 gives the full variable domain: DAGVTQSPTHLIKTRGQQVTLRCSPISGHKSVSWYQQVLGQGPQFIFQYYEKEERGRGNFPDRFSARQFPNYSSELNVNALLLGDSALYLCASSPRLAGDITDTQYFGPGTRLTVL.

CDR3 loop: CASSLSGTSGTDTQYF. For the CDR3, the DNA is TGCGCCAGCAGCTTGTCGGGGACTAGCGGGACCGATACGCAGTATTTT. The rearrangement links TRBV5-1 to TRBJ2-3; 13 bases fit TRBD2. CDR1 SGHRS and CDR2 YFSETQ come from the germline V gene. V gave up 1 base and J gave up 6 bases; unmatched junction bases: 5. The CDR3 totals 16 residues.